This T cell receptor (beta chain) was recovered during a study of blood T cells in healthy people across ages. Study results and caveats: Long-lived donors had more naive CD4+ cells and higher diversity than aged donors.

Healthy Caucasian individuals from Russia aged about 6 to 90 served as donors. Trimming stripped 6 bases from V and 3 bases from J, with 5 bases between. The V gene's germline CDR1 is SQVTM and CDR2 ANQGSEA. The CDR3 contains 10 residues. A second PCR of 7 to 11 cycles used a sample-barcoded 5' primer and a J-beta primer mix. At least 3 million CDR3-containing paired-end reads were obtained per sample. One entry per CDR3 protein, called by TCRdb with MiXCR from the 5' RACE reads. The table has 600,000 to 1,000,000 distinct CDR3 sequences, 20% to 30% seen once. Remarks on this clonotype: Antigen unknown.

These data were also filed under a second study, of T cells of mothers and their children. That paper notes: Each mother yielded more than 9.5 million TCR beta CDR3 reads. Each child yielded millions of reads.

This receptor was taken from a boy aged 5-17 years in good health. Sequenced input: blood. This chain connects TRBV29-1 to TRBJ1-1; no definite D call. Written as DNA, the CDR3 is TGCAGCGTCAGACACACTGAAGCTTTCTTT. This sequence encodes CSVRHTEAFF.